The sequence of this T cell receptor (beta chain) was determined in a study of blood T cell repertoires in COVID-19. Germline values: CDR1 SGHAT, CDR2 FQNNGV. The CDR3 is 15 amino acids. Trimming left V 2 bases short and J 0 bases short, with 11 bases between. Sequencing was performed with immunoSEQ multiplex PCR; in TCRdb, only in-frame clones are kept and a portion is missing. The sample records about 230,000 clones, more than 65% being singletons. Sequenced: peripheral blood. The rearrangement uses TRBV11-2 and TRBJ2-7; the D gene is possibly TRBD2 (7 bases). This receptor was identified in a man aged 50 to 59 with active or convalescent COVID-19. This chain's CDR3 is CASSLLRGGSYEQYF. For the CDR3, the DNA is TGTGCCAGCAGCTTATTGAGGGGGGGCTCCTACGAGCAGTACTTC.